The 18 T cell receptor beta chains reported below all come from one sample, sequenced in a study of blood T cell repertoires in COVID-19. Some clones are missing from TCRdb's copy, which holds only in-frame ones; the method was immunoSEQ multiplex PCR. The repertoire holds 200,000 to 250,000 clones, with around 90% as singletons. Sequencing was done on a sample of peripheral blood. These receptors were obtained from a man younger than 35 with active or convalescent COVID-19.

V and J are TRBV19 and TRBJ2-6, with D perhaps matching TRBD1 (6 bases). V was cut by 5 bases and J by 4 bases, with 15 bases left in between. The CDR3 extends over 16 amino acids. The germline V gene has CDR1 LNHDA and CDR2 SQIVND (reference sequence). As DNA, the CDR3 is TGTGCCAGTAGTCTCTACAGGGCTTCCGGGGCCAACGTCCTGACTTTC. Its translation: CASSLYRASGANVLTF.

CDR3 loop: CASSQIPATGQLYEQYF. The CDR3, as DNA: TGCGCCAGCAGCCAAATTCCCGCGACGGGACAGCTCTACGAGCAGTACTTC. The chain carries TRBV4-1 and TRBJ2-7; TRBD1 aligns across 7 bases. Germline V gene lookup returns CDR1 MGHRA and CDR2 YSYEKL. This CDR3 has 17 residues. J was trimmed by 3 bases and V by 2 bases; bases with no gene match: 13.

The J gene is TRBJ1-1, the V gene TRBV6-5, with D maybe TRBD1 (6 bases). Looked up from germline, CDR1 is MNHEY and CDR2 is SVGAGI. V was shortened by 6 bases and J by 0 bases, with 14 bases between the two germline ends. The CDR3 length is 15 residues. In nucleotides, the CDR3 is TGTGCCAGCAGCTCAAGACAGGCCCTGAACACTGAAGCTTTCTTT. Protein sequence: CASSSRQALNTEAFF.

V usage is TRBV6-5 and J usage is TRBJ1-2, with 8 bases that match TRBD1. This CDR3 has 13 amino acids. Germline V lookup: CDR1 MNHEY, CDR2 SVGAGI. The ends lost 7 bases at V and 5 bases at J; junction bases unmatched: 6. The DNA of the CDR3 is TGTGCCAGCAAACCCACAGGGGGGTATGGCTACACCTTC. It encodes CASKPTGGYGYTF.

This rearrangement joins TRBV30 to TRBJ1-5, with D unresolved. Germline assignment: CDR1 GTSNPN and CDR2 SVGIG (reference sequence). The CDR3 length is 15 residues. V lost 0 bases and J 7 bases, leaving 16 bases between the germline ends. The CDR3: CAWSVRQSSGQPQHF. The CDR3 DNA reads TGTGCCTGGAGTGTACGGCAATCCTCGGGGCAGCCCCAGCATTTT.

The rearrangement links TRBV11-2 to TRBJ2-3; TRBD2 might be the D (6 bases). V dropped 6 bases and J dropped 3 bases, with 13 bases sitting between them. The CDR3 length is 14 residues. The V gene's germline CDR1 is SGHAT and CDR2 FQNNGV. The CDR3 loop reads CASRPKGRTDTQYF. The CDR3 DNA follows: TGTGCCAGCAGACCAAAGGGGAGGACAGATACGCAGTATTTT.

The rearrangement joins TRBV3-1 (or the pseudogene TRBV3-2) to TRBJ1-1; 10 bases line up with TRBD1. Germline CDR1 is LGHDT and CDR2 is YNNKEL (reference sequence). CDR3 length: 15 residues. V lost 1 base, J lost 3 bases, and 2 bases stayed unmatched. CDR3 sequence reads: CASSQATGGYTEAFF. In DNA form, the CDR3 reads TGTGCCAGCAGCCAAGCGACAGGGGGCTACACTGAAGCTTTCTTT.

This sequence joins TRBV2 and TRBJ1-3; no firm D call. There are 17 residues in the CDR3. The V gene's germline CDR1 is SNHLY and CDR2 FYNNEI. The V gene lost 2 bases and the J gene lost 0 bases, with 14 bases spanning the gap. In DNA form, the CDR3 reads TGTGCCAGCAGTGAATCAATTGAGGCCCCCTCTGGAAACACCATATATTTT. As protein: CASSESIEAPSGNTIYF.

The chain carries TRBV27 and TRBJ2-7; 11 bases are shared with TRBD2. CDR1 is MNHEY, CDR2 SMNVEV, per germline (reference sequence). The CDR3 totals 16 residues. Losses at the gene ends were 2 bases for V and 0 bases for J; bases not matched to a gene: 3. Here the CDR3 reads CASSLTSGRPSYEQYF. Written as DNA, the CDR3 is TGTGCCAGCAGTTTAACTAGCGGGAGACCCTCCTACGAGCAGTACTTC.

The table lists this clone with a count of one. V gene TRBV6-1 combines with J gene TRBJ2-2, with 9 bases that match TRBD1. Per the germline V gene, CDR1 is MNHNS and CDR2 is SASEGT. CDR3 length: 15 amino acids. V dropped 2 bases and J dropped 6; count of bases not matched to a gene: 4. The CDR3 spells CASSEWGQGSGELFF. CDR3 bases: TGTGCCAGCAGTGAATGGGGACAGGGTTCCGGGGAGCTGTTTTTT.

This CDR3 reads CAWRGGLYNSPLHF. The CDR3 DNA sequence: TGTGCCTGGAGGGGGGGGCTCTATAATTCACCCCTCCACTTT. The rearrangement uses TRBV30 and TRBJ1-6; maybe TRBD1 (6 bases). Per the germline V gene, CDR1 is GTSNPN and CDR2 is SVGIG (reference sequence). This CDR3 has 14 amino acids. The V and J ends lost 3 bases and 3 bases respectively, with 9 bases between them.

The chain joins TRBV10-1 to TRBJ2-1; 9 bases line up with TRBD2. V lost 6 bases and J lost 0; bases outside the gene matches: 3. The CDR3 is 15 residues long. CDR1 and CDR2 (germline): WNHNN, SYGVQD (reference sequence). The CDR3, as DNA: TGCGCCAGCAGCCATAGCGGGAGCTCCTACAATGAGCAGTTCTTC. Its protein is CASSHSGSSYNEQFF.

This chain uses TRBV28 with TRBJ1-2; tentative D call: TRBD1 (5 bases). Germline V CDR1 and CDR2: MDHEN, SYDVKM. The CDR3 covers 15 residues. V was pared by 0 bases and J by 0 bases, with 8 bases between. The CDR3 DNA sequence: TGTGCCAGCAGTTTATGGACAGCTCCTAACTATGGCTACACCTTC. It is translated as CASSLWTAPNYGYTF.

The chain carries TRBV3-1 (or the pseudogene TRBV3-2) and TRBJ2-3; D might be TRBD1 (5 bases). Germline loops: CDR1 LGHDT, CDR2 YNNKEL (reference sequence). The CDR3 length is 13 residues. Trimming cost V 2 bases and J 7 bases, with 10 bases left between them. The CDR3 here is CASSQRGTNTQYF. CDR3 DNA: TGTGCCAGCAGCCAAAGGGGTACGAATACGCAGTATTTT.

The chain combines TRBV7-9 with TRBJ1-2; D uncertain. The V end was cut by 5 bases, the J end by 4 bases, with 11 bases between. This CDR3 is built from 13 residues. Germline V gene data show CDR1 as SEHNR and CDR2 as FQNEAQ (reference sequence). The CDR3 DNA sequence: TGTGCCAGCAGCCCTAATCACCTCTATGGCTACACCTTC. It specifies CASSPNHLYGYTF.

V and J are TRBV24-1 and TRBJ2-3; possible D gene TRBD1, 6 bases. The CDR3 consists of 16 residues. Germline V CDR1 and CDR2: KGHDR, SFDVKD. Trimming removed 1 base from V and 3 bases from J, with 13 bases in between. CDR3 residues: CATSDLGTGQTDTQYF. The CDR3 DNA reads TGTGCCACCAGTGATTTAGGAACAGGGCAGACAGATACGCAGTATTTT.

Here the CDR3 reads CASSSTGGGQTQYF. The DNA for the CDR3 is TGTGCCAGCAGTTCTACAGGGGGCGGACAGACCCAGTACTTC. This chain connects TRBV28 to TRBJ2-5; 9 nucleotides match TRBD1. The V gene's germline CDR1 is MDHEN and CDR2 SYDVKM. The CDR3 totals 14 residues. V shed 4 bases and J 6 bases; nucleotides not matched to a gene: 6.

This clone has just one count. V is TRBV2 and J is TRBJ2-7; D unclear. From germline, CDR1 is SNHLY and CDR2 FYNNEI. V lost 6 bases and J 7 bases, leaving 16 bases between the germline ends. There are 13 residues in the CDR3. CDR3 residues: CASSALEKVEQYF. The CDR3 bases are TGTGCCAGCAGCGCCTTAGAGAAAGTGGAGCAGTACTTC. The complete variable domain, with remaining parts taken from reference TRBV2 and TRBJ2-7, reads EPEVTQTPSHQVTQMGQEVILRCVPISNHLYFYWYRQILGQKVEFLVSFYNNEISEKSEIFDDQFSVERPDGSNFTLKIRSTKLEDSAMYFCASSALEKVEQYFGPGTRLTVT.